These 30 T cell receptor beta chains came from one sample sequenced in a study of post-analysis software for immune sequencing data (dated by TCRdb to the mid-2010s). Findings and caveats that apply to the study as a whole: Patients showed significantly higher frequencies than controls for several TRBV segments, among them TRBV5-6, TRBV5-1 and TRBV20-1.

Library preparation was by PCR. The instrument given in TCRdb is Illumina HiSeq 2500. Unique molecular identifiers were incorporated into TCR beta cDNA libraries to reduce PCR and sequencing biases. TCRdb redid the processing of the public reads, applying fastp at Q25 and MiXCR, and retained in-frame beta chains. Duplicate CDR3 protein sequences are folded into a single record with the most common DNA and genes. The sample data list roughly 600,000 distinct CDR3 sequences, and roughly 47% of these were observed just once. The ten largest clones add up to about 1.8% of the sample. These receptors have no known antigen. The sequenced material came from blood. The receptors originated from a girl aged 10-17 years with multiple sclerosis.

This chain links TRBV29-1 with TRBJ1-2; 8 bases are a match to TRBD1. This CDR3 is 13 amino acids long. CDR1 is SQVTM and CDR2 is ANQGSEA in the germline V gene. Trimming removed 0 bases from V and 3 bases from J; junction bases left unmatched: 0. The CDR3 reads CSVEETGDYGYTF. The CDR3 DNA reads as TGCAGCGTTGAAGAGACAGGGGACTATGGCTACACCTTC. The whole variable domain, remainder taken from reference TRBV29-1 and TRBJ1-2, is SAVISQKPSRDICQRGTSLTIQCQVDSQVTMMFWYRQQPGQSLTLIATANQGSEATYESGFVIDKFPISRPNLTFSTLTVSNMSPEDSSIYLCSVEETGDYGYTFGSGTRLTVV.

The chain uses TRBV2 and TRBJ2-7; D may be TRBD1 or TRBD2 (5 bases each). Germline lookup yields CDR1 SNHLY and CDR2 FYNNEI. CDR3 length: 15 amino acids. Trimming pared 8 bases from V and 3 bases from J, leaving 20 bases between. The DNA of the CDR3 is TGTGCCAGCGAGGGCTTGCGGACAAAGGACTACGAGCAGTACTTC. Protein sequence: CASEGLRTKDYEQYF.

In the case of this clonotype: Relative to the germline gene, one junction end is altered; a read error may explain this. This chain joins TRBV4-2 and TRBJ1-4, with 7 bases aligning to TRBD1. Germline CDR1 reads LGHNA; CDR2 reads YNFKEQ. The CDR3 runs to 16 residues. For the CDR3, the DNA is TGTGCCTGCAGCCAACGAAGACAGGGAACTAATGAAAAACTGTTTTTT. This gives the protein CACSQRRQGTNEKLFF.

The chain couples TRBV5-1 to TRBJ2-7, with D possibly matching TRBD1 (6 bases). Germline CDR1 reads SGHRS; CDR2 reads YFSETQ. The CDR3 length is 18 residues. Trimming left V 4 bases short and J 0 bases short, with 23 bases between. The CDR3 sequence: CASSGSWDTITGSYEQYF. The CDR3 nucleotides are TGCGCCAGCAGCGGGTCCTGGGACACCATCACCGGCTCCTACGAGCAGTACTTC.

This chain links TRBV20-1 with TRBJ2-5; weak D call: TRBD1 (6 bases). The tail of the sequence fits TRBJ2-7 better, so the J call may be wrong. The CDR3 has 12 residues. From germline, CDR1 is DFQATT and CDR2 SNEGSKA (reference sequence). Here the CDR3 reads CSALTQGYEQYF. CDR3 DNA sequence: TGCAGTGCCCTAACACAGGGCTACGAGCAGTACTTC.

J is TRBJ2-7 and V is TRBV20-1; TRBD1 is a possible D gene (5 bases). The CDR3 sequence is 15 residues long. V was pared by 3 bases and J by 0 bases, with 15 bases between. Germline CDR1 is DFQATT and CDR2 is SNEGSKA (reference sequence). CDR3 nucleotide sequence: TGCAGTGCTAGCCTTCAGGGTCCCTTCTCCTACGAGCAGTACTTC. Amino acids: CSASLQGPFSYEQYF.

The chain couples TRBV29-1 to TRBJ1-2, with 8 bases lining up with TRBD1. Trimming cost V 6 bases and J 4 bases; bases outside gene matches: 7. There are 13 residues in the CDR3. CDR1 is SQVTM, CDR2 ANQGSEA, per germline. The CDR3 DNA sequence: TGCAGCGTCGAGGACAGGGCCACCTATGGCTACACCTTC. Its protein product is CSVEDRATYGYTF.

CDR3 in amino acids: CSARTQRDYSGQFF. CDR3 nucleotides: TGCAGTGCTCGTACCCAGCGGGACTACAGTGGGCAGTTCTTC. The gene calls are TRBV20-1 and TRBJ2-1; TRBD2 matches 7 bases. Germline CDR1 DFQATT, CDR2 SNEGSKA (reference sequence). With 5 bases clipped from V and 12 bases from J, the junction kept 16 bases outside the gene matches. The CDR3 loop spans 14 amino acids.

This chain joins TRBV12-3 or TRBV12-4 and TRBJ2-7; no clear D gene. CDR3 length equals 15 residues. Trimming cost V 2 bases and J 1 base, with 12 bases left between them. Written as DNA, the CDR3 is TGTGCCAGCAGTTTATCTTGGGGTATGTCCTACGAGCAGTACTTC. This codes for CASSLSWGMSYEQYF.

This clonotype has just a few counts. The chain carries TRBV20-1 and TRBJ2-7; D may be TRBD1 (6 bases). This CDR3 is built from 14 residues. V lost 5 bases, J lost 6 bases, and 20 bases lay in between. CDR1 DFQATT and CDR2 SNEGSKA come from the germline V gene (reference sequence). The CDR3 nucleotides are TGCAGTGCTCAGACCCGCGGGCCACAGGGCGAGCAGTACTTC. Residues: CSAQTRGPQGEQYF.

The V call is TRBV12-3 or TRBV12-4, the J call TRBJ1-2; TRBD1 matches at 7 bases. The junction had 4 bases not matched to a gene; V was cut back by 7 bases and J by 5 bases. CDR3 size: 12 residues. CDR3 sequence (DNA): TGTGCCAGCACCATGACAGGGTATGGCTACACCTTC. It encodes CASTMTGYGYTF.

V gene TRBV5-1 combines with J gene TRBJ2-7; TRBD2 agrees at 10 bases. J was trimmed by 7 bases and V by 7 bases; bases with no gene match: 8. CDR1 is SGHRS, CDR2 YFSETQ, per germline. The CDR3 is 13 amino acids. The CDR3 spells CASSSGREDEQYF. DNA of the CDR3: TGCGCCAGCTCTAGCGGGAGAGAGGATGAGCAGTACTTC.

The chain carries TRBV18 and TRBJ2-5, with a possible D match to TRBD1 (6 bases). Germline lookup yields CDR1 KGHSH and CDR2 LQKENI. The CDR3 is 14 amino acids. V was cut by 8 bases and J by 1 base, with 14 bases left in between. In nucleotides, the CDR3 is TGTGCCAGCCGACGAATGACAGGCCAAGAGACCCAGTACTTC. Translating it yields CASRRMTGQETQYF.

The chain is built from TRBV10-3 and TRBJ2-3; 11 bases are shared with TRBD2. The CDR3 has 15 residues. V trimming: 6 bases; J trimming: 4 bases; junction bases outside the gene matches: 6. CDR1 and CDR2 from the germline V gene are ENHRY and SYGVKD. CDR3 loop: CAIRGTSGAPDTQYF. The CDR3 bases are TGTGCCATCAGGGGGACTAGCGGCGCCCCAGATACGCAGTATTTT.

This chain uses TRBV20-1 with TRBJ2-1; possibly TRBD2 for D (5 bases). V dropped 4 bases and J dropped 4 bases, with 14 bases sitting between them. The CDR3 has 14 amino acids. The germline CDR1 and CDR2 sequences are DFQATT and SNEGSKA (reference sequence). The CDR3 here is CSAIPGTTYNEQFF. CDR3 sequence (DNA): TGCAGTGCTATCCCGGGAACCACTTACAATGAGCAGTTCTTC.

The rearrangement links TRBV20-1 to TRBJ1-2, with 7 bases lining up with TRBD1. Germline values: CDR1 DFQATT, CDR2 SNEGSKA (reference sequence). The V gene end was trimmed by 7 bases and the J gene end by 6 bases; junction bases not matched to a gene: 8. The CDR3 runs 12 residues. The CDR3 is CSVRGGDHGYTF. CDR3 bases: TGCAGTGTCAGGGGGGGGGACCATGGCTACACCTTC.

In its sample, this clonotype was seen many times. The rearrangement uses TRBV12-3 or TRBV12-4 and TRBJ2-7; D perhaps matches TRBD2 (5 bases). CDR3 size: 11 residues. V was shortened by 6 bases and J by 6 bases, with 9 bases between the two germline ends. The CDR3 reads CASSSRGEQYF. The CDR3 DNA is TGTGCCAGCAGCTCCCGGGGCGAGCAGTACTTC.

In its sample, this clonotype was seen many times. This rearrangement joins TRBV7-9 to TRBJ2-3, with 8 nucleotides matching TRBD2. CDR1 SEHNR and CDR2 FQNEAQ come from the germline V gene (reference sequence). The CDR3 loop spans 15 amino acids. The junction had 7 bases not matched to a gene; V was cut back by 5 bases and J by 3 bases. The CDR3 coding sequence is TGTGCCAGCAGCCCAAGCGGGGGCTTTACAGATACGCAGTATTTT. Its protein product is CASSPSGGFTDTQYF.

The gene calls are TRBV29-1 and TRBJ1-2; no firm D call. Germline CDR1 SQVTM, CDR2 ANQGSEA. The CDR3 loop spans 11 amino acids. V was pared by 4 bases and J by 2 bases, with 5 bases between. The CDR3 nucleotides read TGCAGCGTTGTCAAAAACTATGGCTACACCTTC. As protein: CSVVKNYGYTF.

The CDR3, as DNA: TGCGCCAGCAGTGAGGGGGGATCCTTCTCCTACAATGAGCAGTTCTTC. As protein: CASSEGGSFSYNEQFF. J is TRBJ2-1 and V is TRBV10-1; possibly TRBD1 or TRBD2 for D (5 bases each). This CDR3 contains 16 residues. Germline loops: CDR1 WNHNN, CDR2 SYGVQD (reference sequence). The germline V and J ends were trimmed by 2 bases and 0 bases, with 11 bases remaining between them.

The gene calls are TRBV7-9 and TRBJ1-1, with 7 nucleotides matching TRBD1. Germline lookup yields CDR1 SEHNR and CDR2 FQNEAQ (reference sequence). Losses at the gene ends were 5 bases for V and 5 bases for J; bases not matched to a gene: 8. The length of the CDR3 is 14 residues. CDR3 sequence reads: CASSAQGVMTEAFF. DNA of the CDR3: TGTGCCAGCAGCGCCCAGGGGGTGATGACTGAAGCTTTCTTT.

V and J are TRBV11-2 and TRBJ2-5; a possible D gene is TRBD2 (5 bases). This CDR3 has 15 amino acids. From germline, CDR1 is SGHAT and CDR2 FQNNGV. V was trimmed by 8 bases and J by 9 bases, leaving 25 bases between them. CDR3 in amino acids: CASGPRSPITGAQYF. In DNA form, the CDR3 reads TGTGCCAGCGGGCCCCGGAGTCCCATAACCGGGGCCCAGTACTTC.

As to this clonotype: An end of the junction does not agree with germline; a read error may underlie this. The rearrangement links TRBV6-2 or TRBV6-3 to TRBJ1-2; tentatively, D is TRBD1 (5 bases). Germline lookup yields CDR1 MNHEY and CDR2 SVGEGT. This CDR3 contains 14 residues. DNA of the CDR3: TGTGCCAGCAGCTACTTTGAGAGGGGCTATGGCTACACCTTC. As protein: CASSYFERGYGYTF.

CDR3 residues: CASSQDLRAGDGYTF. In DNA, the CDR3 is TGTGCCAGCAGCCAAGATCTCCGGGCAGGGGATGGCTACACCTTC. The J gene is TRBJ1-2, the V gene TRBV3-1; the D gene is possibly TRBD1 (6 bases). This CDR3 contains 15 residues. Germline CDR1 reads LGHDT; CDR2 reads YNNKEL (reference sequence). Deletions cut 0 bases from V and 6 bases from J, with 14 bases between.

The CDR3 sequence is CASSGNRDREFSWANVLTF. The CDR3 nucleotides read TGTGCCAGCAGTGGTAACCGGGACAGGGAATTTTCCTGGGCCAACGTCCTGACTTTC. V is TRBV25-1 and J is TRBJ2-6; 9 nucleotides line up with TRBD1. The CDR3 loop spans 19 amino acids. The junction had 15 bases not matched to a gene; V was cut back by 4 bases and J by 5 bases. Germline CDR1 MGHDK, CDR2 SYGVNS. Full variable domain (outside the CDR3, taken from reference TRBV25-1 and TRBJ2-6): EADIYQTPRYLVIGTGKKITLECSQTMGHDKMYWYQQDPGMELHLIHYSYGVNSTEKGDLSSESTVSRIRTEHFPLTLESARPSHTSQYLCASSGNRDREFSWANVLTFGAGSRLTVL.

This clonotype was recorded many times. V gene TRBV11-1 combines with J gene TRBJ2-1, with 11 bases lining up with TRBD2. CDR1 and CDR2 from the germline V gene are SGHAT and FQDESV (reference sequence). The CDR3 totals 17 residues. The V gene end was trimmed by 2 bases and the J gene end by 4 bases; junction bases not matched to a gene: 7. The CDR3 spells CASSLMATSGGYNEQFF. As DNA, the CDR3 is TGTGCCAGCAGCTTAATGGCCACTAGCGGGGGTTACAATGAGCAGTTCTTC.

This chain connects TRBV3-1 to TRBJ1-1, with D tentatively TRBD1 (5 bases). Trimming pared 1 base from V and 0 bases from J, leaving 9 bases between. The CDR3 spans 15 residues. CDR1 and CDR2 from the germline V gene are LGHDT and YNNKEL (reference sequence). CDR3 sequence: CASSQATVLNTEAFF. CDR3 in DNA: TGTGCCAGCAGCCAAGCGACAGTTCTGAACACTGAAGCTTTCTTT.

On this clonotype: One junction end does not reproduce the germline sequence, and a read error may be involved. The chain has TRBV5-1 and TRBJ2-7; 7 bases match TRBD1. The CDR3 has 13 amino acids. The germline CDR1 and CDR2 sequences are SGHRS and YFSETQ. CDR3 coding DNA: TGCACCAGCAGCTTGGAACAGGGGAATGAGCAGTACTTC. Amino acids: CTSSLEQGNEQYF.

To note about this clonotype: At one of its ends the junction is not consistent with the germline gene, which may arise from a read error. The rearrangement joins TRBV19 to TRBJ1-5; 7 positions agree with TRBD1. The length of the CDR3 is 15 residues. Per the germline V gene, CDR1 is LNHDA and CDR2 is SQIVND (reference sequence). CDR3 amino acids: CASSRTGPSNQPQRF. The CDR3 coding sequence is TGTGCCAGTAGTAGGACAGGACCAAGCAATCAGCCCCAGCGTTTT.

The count of this clonotype is one. The V and J genes are TRBV12-3 or TRBV12-4 and TRBJ2-5, with D perhaps matching TRBD2 (6 bases). Trimming took 6 bases from V and 11 from J, leaving 16 bases between them. The CDR3 extends over 12 amino acids. In nucleotides, the CDR3 is TGTGCCAGCAGACTAGCTTTTCTTGAGCAGTACTTC. Translation: CASRLAFLEQYF.